Following are 11 T cell receptor beta chains from one sample sequenced in a study of multiple sclerosis patients with progressive multifocal leukoencephalopathy. Profiled with immunoSEQ multiplex PCR; TCRdb holds only in-frame clones, not every one. The table records tens of thousands of clones, about nine tenths of them present only once. Time point denoted: around six months of natalizumab therapy. Sequenced material: PBMCs, taken from a patient treated with natalizumab. The receptors here all came from a human donor with multiple sclerosis.

The V call is TRBV7-2, the J call TRBJ2-3; maybe TRBD2 (6 bases). The CDR3 sequence is 13 residues long. Trimming cost V 5 bases and J 4 bases, with 10 bases left between them. Per germline, CDR1 SGHTA and CDR2 FQGNSA. The CDR3 here is CASSRTGADTQYF. Here the CDR3 DNA reads TGTGCCAGCAGCAGGACGGGAGCAGATACGCAGTATTTT.

The chain links TRBV11-2 to TRBJ1-5; 8 nucleotides line up with TRBD1. CDR3 length: 15 amino acids. V lost 5 bases and J lost 6; bases outside the gene matches: 9. Germline lookup yields CDR1 SGHAT and CDR2 FQNNGV. CDR3 region: CASSPLTGAGQPQHF. CDR3 nucleotide sequence: TGTGCCAGCAGCCCCCTGACAGGGGCCGGTCAGCCCCAGCATTTT.

The chain employs TRBV12-5 and TRBJ1-5, with D possibly TRBD1 on 5 matching bases. CDR1 is LGHNT, CDR2 FRNRAP, per germline. V was pared by 6 bases and J by 2 bases, with 14 bases between. This CDR3 comprises 15 residues. CDR3 DNA: TGTGCTAGTGGCATCGGGGCGGTGGGCAATCAGCCCCAGCATTTT. Protein sequence: CASGIGAVGNQPQHF.

This sequence joins TRBV7-2 and TRBJ2-1; possibly TRBD2 for D (6 bases). This CDR3 is built from 15 residues. Germline loops: CDR1 SGHTA, CDR2 FQGNSA. V was shortened by 5 bases and J by 4 bases, with 15 bases between the two germline ends. The CDR3 reads CASSREGDLYNEQFF. The CDR3 DNA reads TGTGCCAGCAGCCGAGAAGGGGACTTATACAATGAGCAGTTCTTC.

This clone was seen a handful of times. The V and J genes are TRBV7-2 and TRBJ1-1, with D perhaps matching TRBD1 (5 bases). V was pared by 4 bases and J by 1 base, with 13 bases between. This CDR3 is 15 amino acids long. Germline V gives CDR1 SGHTA, CDR2 FQGNSA. This CDR3 is CASSSTGGRNTEAFF. CDR3 nucleotide sequence: TGTGCCAGCAGCTCCACGGGGGGGAGGAACACTGAAGCTTTCTTT.

The rearrangement links TRBV6-5 to TRBJ1-1, with D uncertain. The CDR3 is 12 amino acids. V lost 7 bases to trimming and J lost 4 bases, with 10 bases between them. Germline CDR1 MNHEY, CDR2 SVGAGI. As DNA, the CDR3 is TGTGCCAGCACTGCCCTCGGCACTGAAGCTTTCTTT. Protein product: CASTALGTEAFF.

The CDR3 loop is CASSQRANTEAFF. CDR3 DNA sequence: TGTGCCAGCAGCCAAAGGGCTAACACTGAAGCTTTCTTT. The V call is TRBV7-3, the J call TRBJ1-1; D unclear. Germline V gene data show CDR1 as SGHTA and CDR2 as FQGTGA. This CDR3 contains 13 residues. The V and J ends lost 5 bases and 2 bases respectively, with 9 bases between them.

The chain carries TRBV28 and TRBJ1-1; a possible D gene is TRBD1 (5 bases). V was trimmed by 4 bases and J by 1 base, leaving 13 bases between them. The CDR3 extends over 15 amino acids. Germline assignment: CDR1 MDHEN and CDR2 SYDVKM. The CDR3: CASSSSQAWNTEAFF. The CDR3, as DNA: TGTGCCAGCAGTTCTTCACAGGCCTGGAACACTGAAGCTTTCTTT.

The chain's CDR3 is CASRLGGPRAGELFF. The CDR3 nucleotides are TGTGCCAGCCGCCTGGGCGGGCCTCGAGCCGGGGAGCTGTTTTTT. V is TRBV13 and J is TRBJ2-2, with D possibly TRBD2 on 5 matching bases. With 8 bases removed from V and 6 bases from J, the gap between germline ends came to 19 bases. CDR3 size: 15 residues. Germline CDR1 and CDR2: PRHDT and FYEKMQ (reference sequence).

V gene TRBV19 combines with J gene TRBJ2-5; the match to TRBD1 covers 8 bases. V was pared by 5 bases and J by 2 bases, with 4 bases of the junction left unmatched. CDR1 LNHDA and CDR2 SQIVND come from the germline V gene (reference sequence). The CDR3 runs 14 residues. This chain's CDR3 is CASSLRTGQETQYF. CDR3 nucleotides: TGTGCCAGTAGTCTCCGGACAGGGCAAGAGACCCAGTACTTC. The full variable domain, with the rest looked up from reference TRBV19 and TRBJ2-5, is DGGITQSPKYLFRKEGQNVTLSCEQNLNHDAMYWYRQDPGQGLRLIYYSQIVNDFQKGDIAEGYSVSREKKESFPLTVTSAQKNPTAFYLCASSLRTGQETQYFGPGTRLLVL.

This clone was picked up one time. This chain links TRBV7-2 with TRBJ1-4; no clear D. This CDR3 is 18 amino acids long. The V gene lost 1 base and the J gene lost 8 bases, with 23 bases spanning the gap. Germline V lookup: CDR1 SGHTA, CDR2 FQGNSA. Here the CDR3 DNA reads TGTGCCAGCAGCTTAGTTGGCGTGGGCCGGGGAATGGAAGAAAAACTGTTTTTT. Residues: CASSLVGVGRGMEEKLFF.